Presented here are 20 T cell receptor beta chains from one specimen sequenced in a study of T-cell reconstitution after alpha-beta-depleted transplantation in children. Molecular barcoding with unique molecular identifiers was used for the TCRbeta library. From the PCR reads, TCRdb called clonotypes with MiXCR, one entry per CDR3 protein. Found here are about 610,000 distinct CDR3 sequences, more than 9% of them singletons; the top ten hold less than 5%. Sequences were derived from PBMCs from the stem cell graft donor, sampled from the stem cell graft. The receptors here all came from a human donor who donated a stem cell graft to a child with acute myeloid leukemia.

This chain uses TRBV7-2 with TRBJ2-3; 7 nucleotides align to TRBD2. The CDR3 totals 16 residues. CDR1 and CDR2 from the germline V gene are SGHTA and FQGNSA. J lost 6 bases, V lost 5 bases, and 14 bases had no gene match. The CDR3 is CASSPFSGPGGDTQYF. CDR3 DNA sequence: TGTGCCAGCAGCCCCTTTAGCGGGCCCGGCGGGGATACGCAGTATTTT.

The chain joins TRBV6-2 or TRBV6-3 to TRBJ2-6; a weak D match, TRBD1 (5 bases). CDR1 is MNHEY, CDR2 SVGEGT, per germline. The V end lost 6 bases, the J end lost 4 bases, and 13 bases lay between the germline ends. The CDR3 sequence is 15 residues long. CDR3 nucleotide sequence: TGTGCCAGCAGAATCAGGGTCGGCGGGGCCAACGTCCTGACTTTC. It codes for CASRIRVGGANVLTF.

This clonotype was counted a few times. This chain joins TRBV12-5 and TRBJ1-1; possibly TRBD1 for D (6 bases). V was clipped by 7 bases and J by 5 bases, with 17 bases between them. Per germline, CDR1 LGHNT and CDR2 FRNRAP. This CDR3 spans 14 amino acids. For the CDR3, the DNA is TGTGCTAGTGTTTCGCCGGGGGCAAGGACTGAAGCTTTCTTT. It specifies CASVSPGARTEAFF.

The chain is built from TRBV20-1 and TRBJ1-1; possibly TRBD1 for D (5 bases). Germline V gene lookup returns CDR1 DFQATT and CDR2 SNEGSKA (reference sequence). The ends were cut back, 0 bases at V and 1 base at J, with 12 bases in the middle. CDR3 length: 15 residues. DNA for the CDR3: TGCAGTGCTAGAGATTTGAAGGGACCGAACACTGAAGCTTTCTTT. Its translation: CSARDLKGPNTEAFF.

The CDR3 nucleotides read TGCGCCAGCCTAGACAAGTCCTACAATGAGCAGTTCTTC. Translating it yields CASLDKSYNEQFF. This chain connects TRBV4-1 to TRBJ2-1; D uncertain. The germline gives CDR1 MGHRA, CDR2 YSYEKL. The CDR3 has 13 residues. Between the trimmed V and J ends, which lost 8 bases and 1 base, there was a span of 9 bases.

This clonotype was observed a few times. The chain joins TRBV7-2 to TRBJ2-1; 9 bases are a match to TRBD2. There are 15 residues in the CDR3. V lost 7 bases to trimming and J lost 7 bases; unmatched junction nucleotides: 11. Germline CDR1 and CDR2: SGHTA and FQGNSA. The chain's CDR3 is CASNDPGLARNEQFF. The DNA of the CDR3 is TGTGCCAGCAACGACCCGGGACTAGCTCGGAATGAGCAGTTCTTC.

The genes are TRBV9 and TRBJ2-7; a weak D match, TRBD2 (5 bases). The CDR3 consists of 13 residues. V shed 4 bases and J shed 5 bases, with 13 bases lying between them. From germline, CDR1 is SGDLS and CDR2 YYNGEE. As DNA, the CDR3 is TGTGCCAGCAGCCCCAAGGTGAGGGACGAGCAGTACTTC. Residues: CASSPKVRDEQYF.

This clonotype was detected ten times or more. V is TRBV6-2 or TRBV6-3 and J is TRBJ1-1; 11 bases line up with TRBD1. The CDR3 is made up of 13 amino acids. Germline trimming cut 6 bases from V and 3 bases from J; bases unmatched to any gene: 0. In germline, CDR1 is MNHEY, CDR2 SVGEGT. CDR3 loop: CASRGQGDTEAFF. The CDR3 region has the DNA TGTGCCAGCAGGGGACAGGGGGACACTGAAGCTTTCTTT.

Ten or more counts support this clonotype. The rearrangement joins TRBV5-1 to TRBJ2-3; D gene ambiguous. Deletions cut 5 bases from V and 0 bases from J, with 13 bases between. Germline CDR1 reads SGHRS; CDR2 reads YFSETQ. The CDR3 has 15 amino acids. The DNA for the CDR3 is TGCGCCAGCAGGCAGAGGACCGTGAGCACAGATACGCAGTATTTT. The encoded protein is CASRQRTVSTDTQYF.

This clonotype was counted a few times. V gene TRBV20-1 combines with J gene TRBJ1-2; 9 bases agree with TRBD1. The V gene end was trimmed by 0 bases and the J gene end by 8 bases; junction bases not matched to a gene: 10. The CDR3 has 15 residues. CDR1 is DFQATT, CDR2 SNEGSKA, per germline (reference sequence). The CDR3 DNA follows: TGCAGTGCTAGAGATCTGGGACAGGGAGAGCAAGGCTACACCTTC. Amino acid sequence: CSARDLGQGEQGYTF.

The chain uses TRBV10-3 and TRBJ2-5; D gene ambiguous. Germline lookup yields CDR1 ENHRY and CDR2 SYGVKD. Trimming shortened V by 5 bases and J by 1 base, and 8 bases separated the two germline ends. This CDR3 is built from 13 residues. CDR3: CAISQVSQETQYF. CDR3 nucleotides: TGTGCCATCAGTCAGGTATCCCAAGAGACCCAGTACTTC.

This chain connects TRBV20-1 to TRBJ2-5; D is perhaps TRBD1 (6 bases). CDR3 size: 16 residues. The V gene lost 0 bases and the J gene lost 3 bases, with 17 bases spanning the gap. Germline V gives CDR1 DFQATT, CDR2 SNEGSKA (reference sequence). In DNA, the CDR3 is TGCAGTGCTAGAGATCTGGGAGCTGGGGGCAAAGAGACCCAGTACTTC. Protein sequence: CSARDLGAGGKETQYF.

This clonotype was seen only once. V gene TRBV12-3 or TRBV12-4 combines with J gene TRBJ2-1; possibly TRBD2 for D (6 bases). Trimming took 6 bases from V and 7 from J, leaving 19 bases between them. CDR3 length equals 15 residues. CDR3 DNA: TGTGCCAGCAGCCCCGGGGGATCCATAGCAAATGAGCAGTTCTTC. As protein: CASSPGGSIANEQFF.

The genes are TRBV20-1 and TRBJ1-4; D might be TRBD1 (5 bases). The CDR3 length is 16 residues. Trimming left V 0 bases short and J 5 bases short, with 16 bases between. CDR1 and CDR2 (germline): DFQATT, SNEGSKA (reference sequence). The CDR3, as DNA: TGCAGTGCTAGAGATCCCGAGACAGCTTACAATGAAAAACTGTTTTTT. It translates to CSARDPETAYNEKLFF.

There are a few counts of this clonotype. This rearrangement joins TRBV7-9 to TRBJ2-5; TRBD1 might be the D (5 bases). CDR3 length equals 14 residues. CDR1 SEHNR and CDR2 FQNEAQ come from the germline V gene (reference sequence). V gave up 0 bases and J gave up 1 base, with 6 bases separating them. CDR3 sequence (DNA): TGTGCCAGCAGCTTAGCCAGGGTCCAAGAGACCCAGTACTTC. Its protein product is CASSLARVQETQYF. The full variable domain, completed using reference TRBV7-9 and TRBJ2-5, is DTGVSQNPRHKITKRGQNVTFRCDPISEHNRLYWYRQTLGQGPEFLTYFQNEAQLEKSRLLSDRFSAERPKGSFSTLEIQRTEQGDSAMYLCASSLARVQETQYFGPGTRLLVL.

This clonotype was seen more than once but under ten times. This chain links TRBV3-1 with TRBJ2-5; 13 bases line up with TRBD2. The CDR3 sequence is 16 residues long. The germline gives CDR1 LGHDT, CDR2 YNNKEL (reference sequence). V trimming: 1 base; J trimming: 5 bases; junction bases outside the gene matches: 4. Here the CDR3 reads CASSQGRLAGGETQYF. DNA of the CDR3: TGTGCCAGCAGCCAAGGTCGACTAGCGGGAGGTGAGACCCAGTACTTC.

The sample holds many counts of this clonotype. This rearrangement joins TRBV20-1 to TRBJ2-3, with 10 bases identical to TRBD2. The ends lost 0 bases at V and 6 bases at J; junction bases unmatched: 12. The CDR3 consists of 17 residues. Per the germline V gene, CDR1 is DFQATT and CDR2 is SNEGSKA (reference sequence). CDR3 DNA sequence: TGCAGTGCTAGAGATGGTGGAGTTCTAGCGGGAGTCGATACGCAGTATTTT. Its protein product is CSARDGGVLAGVDTQYF.

The chain employs TRBV3-1 and TRBJ2-5; D gene ambiguous. This CDR3 spans 15 amino acids. V lost 0 bases and J 1 base, leaving 9 bases between the germline ends. The germline V gene encodes CDR1 LGHDT and CDR2 YNNKEL (reference sequence). This CDR3 reads CASSQEMAVQETQYF. The DNA of the CDR3 is TGTGCCAGCAGCCAAGAGATGGCAGTCCAAGAGACCCAGTACTTC.

The rearrangement joins TRBV19 to TRBJ1-5; D uncertain. Trimming took 6 bases from V and 0 from J, leaving 9 bases between them. CDR3 length: 14 amino acids. Per the germline V gene, CDR1 is LNHDA and CDR2 is SQIVND (reference sequence). This CDR3 reads CASRDGFSNQPQHF. The CDR3 DNA is TGTGCCAGTAGAGACGGTTTTAGCAATCAGCCCCAGCATTTT. Filled out from reference TRBV19 and TRBJ1-5, the complete variable domain reads DGGITQSPKYLFRKEGQNVTLSCEQNLNHDAMYWYRQDPGQGLRLIYYSQIVNDFQKGDIAEGYSVSREKKESFPLTVTSAQKNPTAFYLCASRDGFSNQPQHFGDGTRLSIL.

This clonotype has more than one count but fewer than ten. This chain connects TRBV4-3 to TRBJ2-5; TRBD2 is a possible D gene (5 bases). Germline V CDR1 and CDR2: LGHNA, YSLEER. The CDR3 is made up of 14 amino acids. The V end lost 0 bases, the J end lost 5 bases, and 10 bases lay between the germline ends. DNA for the CDR3: TGCGCCAGCAGCCAAGAAGCTAGCTGGGAGACCCAGTACTTC. Residues: CASSQEASWETQYF.